This T cell receptor (beta chain) was sequenced during a study of T cell responses to AZD1222 COVID-19 vaccine. In the study overall: Some second doses came at about 4 weeks and others at about 12 weeks; these were pooled. Overall study findings and caveats: The sample set comprised mostly white British donors with more females, and clonal diversity was possibly underestimated. Rises in breadth and depth of Spike-specific TCRs came after two AZD1222 doses. Among AZD1222 vaccinees, only six or seven were seropositive at baseline.

Libraries were prepared by immunoSEQ multiplex PCR; TCRdb keeps only in-frame clonotypes and omits some of them. Counted here are roughly 120,000 clones, 75% to 90% occurring once; the ten biggest clones make up 2.4%. Germline V gives CDR1 SGHDT, CDR2 YYEEEE. V gave up 5 bases and J gave up 5 bases; unmatched junction bases: 4. The length of the CDR3 is 14 residues. Notes on this clone: The antigen remains undetermined.

V usage is TRBV5-6 and J usage is TRBJ2-2; 9 nucleotides line up with TRBD1. Sequences were derived from peripheral blood, sampled on day 0 of AZD1222 vaccination. This clonotype was sampled from an adult in good health. DNA of the CDR3: TGTGCCAGCAGACGGGACAGGGTTACCGGGGAGCTGTTTTTT. Translation: CASRRDRVTGELFF. Using reference TRBV5-6 and TRBJ2-2 for the parts outside the CDR3, the full variable domain is DAGVTQSPTHLIKTRGQQVTLRCSPKSGHDTVSWYQQALGQGPQFIFQYYEEEERQRGNFPDRFSGHQFPNYSSELNVNALLLGDSALYLCASRRDRVTGELFFGEGSRLTVL.